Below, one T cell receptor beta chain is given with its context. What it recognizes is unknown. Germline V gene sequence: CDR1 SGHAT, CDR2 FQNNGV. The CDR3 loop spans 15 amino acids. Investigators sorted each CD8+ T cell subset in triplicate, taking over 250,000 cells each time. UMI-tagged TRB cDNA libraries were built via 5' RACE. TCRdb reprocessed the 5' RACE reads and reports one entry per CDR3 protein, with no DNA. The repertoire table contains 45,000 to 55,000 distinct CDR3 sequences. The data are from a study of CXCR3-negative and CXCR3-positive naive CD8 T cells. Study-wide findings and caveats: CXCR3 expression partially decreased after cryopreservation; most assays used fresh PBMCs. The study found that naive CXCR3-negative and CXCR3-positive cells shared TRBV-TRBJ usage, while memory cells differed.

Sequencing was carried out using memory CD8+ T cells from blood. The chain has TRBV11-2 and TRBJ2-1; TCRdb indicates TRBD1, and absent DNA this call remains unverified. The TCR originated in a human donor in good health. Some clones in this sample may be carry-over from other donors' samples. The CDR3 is CASSSEGQAYNEQFF.